The 5 T cell receptor beta chains in this list originate from one sample, sequenced in a study of low-dose radiotherapy and immunotherapy resistance in tumors. Time point described: after trial treatment. Specified treatment: LDRT plus nivolumab, ipilimumab, low-dose cyclophosphamide and aspirin (RACIN trial). Covering alpha and beta chains, TRAV- and TRBV-specific primers were used for the first-strand cDNA. TCR amplification involved around 22 PCR cycles with a constant-region primer and V-primer adapter. Each CDR3 protein is one row after TCRdb ran MiXCR on the reads. Of around 80,000 distinct CDR3 sequences in the sample, less than 20% were seen once. The input for sequencing was PBMCs, taken after low-dose radiotherapy plus immunotherapy. The receptor source for this set is a male donor with prostate cancer.

Many counts were recorded for this clonotype. The rearrangement uses TRBV7-2 and TRBJ2-1, with 14 bases that match TRBD2. J gave up 6 bases and V 5 bases, and 12 bases lay outside the gene matches. The CDR3 is 18 amino acids. Germline values: CDR1 SGHTA, CDR2 FQGNSA. DNA for the CDR3: TGTGCCAGCAGCATCCGTTTGGGACTAGCGGGAGTAGCCAATGAGCAGTTCTTC. Protein: CASSIRLGLAGVANEQFF.

On this clonotype: This likely stems from a read error, as it lies one base from a far larger clone. This chain uses TRBV24-1 with TRBJ2-7; D perhaps matches TRBD2 (5 bases). The J call is doubtful: the DNA matches TRBJ2-1 better. CDR3 size: 14 residues. CDR1 KGHDR and CDR2 SFDVKD come from the germline V gene. CDR3 DNA sequence: TGTGCCACCAGTGATGGTGGACTGTACGATGAGCAGTTCTTC. This translates into CATSDGGLYDEQFF.

The table lists this clonotype with many counts. V and J are TRBV7-9 and TRBJ2-7; D is perhaps TRBD1 or TRBD2 (5 bases each). CDR1 and CDR2 (germline): SEHNR, FQNEAQ (reference sequence). The CDR3 spans 15 residues. V was cut by 4 bases and J by 0 bases, with 13 bases left in between. In DNA, the CDR3 is TGTGCCAGCAGCTCCCTTAGGGGAGCCTCCTACGAGCAGTACTTC. As protein: CASSSLRGASYEQYF.

This clonotype has a count of ten or more. The chain couples TRBV24-1 to TRBJ1-1; the D is unclear. This CDR3 is built from 13 residues. In germline, CDR1 is KGHDR, CDR2 SFDVKD. V shed 7 bases and J shed 2 bases, with 10 bases lying between them. The DNA for the CDR3 is TGTGCCACCAGCACGTACCCTAACACTGAAGCTTTCTTT. Translation gives CATSTYPNTEAFF.

This clonotype was recorded at least ten times. The V call is TRBV19, the J call TRBJ1-2, with TRBD1 as a possible D gene (5 bases). Between the trimmed V and J ends, which lost 7 bases and 3 bases, there was a span of 9 bases. CDR1 LNHDA and CDR2 SQIVND come from the germline V gene (reference sequence). This CDR3 has 12 amino acids. Here the CDR3 reads CASTSTDYGYTF. The CDR3 nucleotides are TGTGCCAGTACTTCGACAGACTATGGCTACACCTTC.